This is a list of T cell receptor beta chains from one sample in a study of shared clonotypes between healthy human individuals. TCRdb's table, derived via immunoSEQ multiplex PCR, lists solely in-frame clones and lacks some. The sample includes millions of clones, about 92% of them seen just once. The material sequenced was naive CD8+ T cells from PBMCs. Receptor source: a man between 18 and 35 years old in good health. Some clones in this sample may be carry-over from other donors' samples. The CDR3 runs from the conserved cysteine through the conserved F or W. The order of the fields is D gene, clone size, J gene, V gene, CDR3 DNA, CDR3 protein. A D gene is named only where the DNA matches it firmly. Clone size is not always given. Where it is, it says once, few, many or a class for expanded clones.

- - TRBJ1-4 TRBV28 TGTGCCAGCAGTTCGTTAACAGGGAAAGGGAATGAAAAACTGTTTTTT CASSSLTGKGNEKLFF
- - TRBJ2-1 TRBV4-2 TGTGCCAGCAGCCAAGCCTCCCTGAAATTAGCCTACAATGAGCAGTTCTTC CASSQASLKLAYNEQFF
- - TRBJ1-5 TRBV28 TGTGCCAGCAGTTTCGGGGCAGTTTGGGGAAATCAGCCCCAGCATTTT CASSFGAVWGNQPQHF
- few TRBJ1-2 TRBV5-1 TGCGCCAGCAGCTTGGGGTACTATGGCTACACCTTC CASSLGYYGYTF
- - TRBJ1-1 TRBV19 TGTGCCAGTAGTATAGACTCTGAGACCTTCGCCGCTGAAGCTTTCTTT CASSIDSETFAAEAFF
- - TRBJ1-1 TRBV27 TGTGCCAGCAGTTTATCGCGGTTTGTGGGGACGGAAGCTTTCTTT CASSLSRFVGTEAFF
TRBD1 few TRBJ2-7 TRBV27 TGTGCCAGCAGTTTAACAGGGGATTACGAGCAGTACTTC CASSLTGDYEQYF
- - TRBJ2-5 TRBV7-8 TGTGCCAGCAGCTGGGGGGAGACCCAGTACTTC CASSWGETQYF
TRBD1 - TRBJ1-1 TRBV4-1 TGCGCCAGCAGCCACATGACAGGGAGAACTGAAGCTTTCTTT CASSHMTGRTEAFF
- - TRBJ2-7 TRBV6-5 TGTGCCAGCAGTACTTTCTCGACAGGCGAGCAGTACTTC CASSTFSTGEQYF
- - TRBJ2-6 TRBV7-3 TGTGCCAGCAGCTTAACGCCGGGCTTGAGTGGGGCCAACGTCCTGACTTTC CASSLTPGLSGANVLTF
- - TRBJ2-3 TRBV28 TGTGCCAGCACCCCGACAGGAATATTCACAGATACGCAGTATTTT CASTPTGIFTDTQYF
TRBD2 - TRBJ2-7 TRBV6-5 TGTGCCAGCAGTTTAGGTAGCGGGAACGAGCAGTACTTC CASSLGSGNEQYF
TRBD2 - TRBJ2-3 TRBV2 TGTGCCAGCAGTTTTCCACTAGCGGGAGGCACAGATACGCAGTATTTT CASSFPLAGGTDTQYF